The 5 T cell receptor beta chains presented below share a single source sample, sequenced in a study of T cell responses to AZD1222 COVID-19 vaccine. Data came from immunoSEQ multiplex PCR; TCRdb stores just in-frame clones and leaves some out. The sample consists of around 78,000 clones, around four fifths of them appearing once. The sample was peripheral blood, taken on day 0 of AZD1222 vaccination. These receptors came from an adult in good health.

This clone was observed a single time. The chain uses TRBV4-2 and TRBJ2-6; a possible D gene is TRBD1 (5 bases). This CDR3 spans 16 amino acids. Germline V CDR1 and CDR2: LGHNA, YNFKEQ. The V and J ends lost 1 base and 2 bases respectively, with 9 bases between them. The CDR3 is CASSQGEGAGANVLTF. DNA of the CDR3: TGTGCCAGCAGCCAAGGGGAAGGGGCTGGGGCCAACGTCCTGACTTTC.

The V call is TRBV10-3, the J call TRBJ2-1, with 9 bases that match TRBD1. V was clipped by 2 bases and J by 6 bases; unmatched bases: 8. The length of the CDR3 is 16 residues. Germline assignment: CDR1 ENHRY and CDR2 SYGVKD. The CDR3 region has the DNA TGTGCCATCAGTGAGGGGCCGGGACAGGGATTCAATGAGCAGTTCTTC. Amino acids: CAISEGPGQGFNEQFF.

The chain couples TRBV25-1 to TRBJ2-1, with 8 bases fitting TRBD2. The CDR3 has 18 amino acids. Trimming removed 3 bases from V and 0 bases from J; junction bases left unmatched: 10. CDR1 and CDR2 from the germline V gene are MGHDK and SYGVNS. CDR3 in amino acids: CASSDPSGHLSSYNEQFF. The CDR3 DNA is TGTGCCAGCAGTGATCCTAGCGGGCACCTCAGCTCCTACAATGAGCAGTTCTTC.

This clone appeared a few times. The CDR3 DNA reads as TGTGCCAGCAGTGGGGACGGGAACAATCAGCCCCAGCATTTT. This codes for CASSGDGNNQPQHF. The chain couples TRBV2 to TRBJ1-5, with D perhaps matching TRBD1 (5 bases). V gave up 4 bases and J gave up 3 bases, with 10 bases separating them. This CDR3 is built from 14 residues. The germline V gene encodes CDR1 SNHLY and CDR2 FYNNEI.

CDR3 in amino acids: CASSGSGRADEQFF. The CDR3 DNA follows: TGTGCCAGCAGCGGTAGCGGGAGGGCCGATGAGCAGTTCTTC. The chain employs TRBV9 and TRBJ2-1; 11 nucleotides align to TRBD2. V shed 3 bases, J shed 8 bases, and the junction held 4 bases outside the gene matches. From germline, CDR1 is SGDLS and CDR2 YYNGEE. This CDR3 has 14 residues.